The 17 T cell receptor beta chains given below trace back to one sample, sequenced in a study of patients and donors after allogeneic stem cell transplantation. TCRdb re-called the RT-PCR reads with MiXCR, one entry per CDR3 protein. The data show roughly 960,000 distinct CDR3 sequences, roughly 18% seen once. Sequencing used blood, either unsorted or a sorted T cell fraction (not recorded which). Receptor source: a human donor who was either an allogeneic HSCT recipient or a stem cell or donor lymphocyte infusion donor (not recorded which). It is not recorded whose cells these are; they may come from a transplant donor.

This clonotype appeared many times. The chain employs TRBV20-1 and TRBJ2-1; D unresolved. V was shortened by 5 bases and J by 7 bases, with 12 bases between the two germline ends. CDR3 size: 12 residues. Germline V lookup: CDR1 DFQATT, CDR2 SNEGSKA (reference sequence). The CDR3, as DNA: TGCAGTGCTCCCCCTTGGGAAAATGAGCAGTTCTTC. It codes for CSAPPWENEQFF.

The rearrangement links TRBV3-1 to TRBJ2-1; D is possibly TRBD2 (6 bases). CDR3 length: 17 residues. The germline gives CDR1 LGHDT, CDR2 YNNKEL (reference sequence). The ends were cut back, 7 bases at V and 0 bases at J, with 19 bases in the middle. CDR3 amino acids: CASISLERVPSYNEQFF. CDR3 coding DNA: TGTGCCAGCATCTCTTTGGAGCGGGTCCCCTCCTACAATGAGCAGTTCTTC.

The rearrangement joins TRBV7-3 to TRBJ2-3; TRBD2 matches at 8 bases. V lost 3 bases and J lost 5; bases outside the gene matches: 4. CDR1 is SGHTA and CDR2 is FQGTGA in the germline V gene. The CDR3 covers 14 residues. DNA of the CDR3: TGTGCCAGCAGCTTGGGACTAGTGGGAGATACGCAGTATTTT. Amino acid sequence: CASSLGLVGDTQYF.

The chain links TRBV6-4 to TRBJ1-5, with a weak D call TRBD1 (5 bases). The CDR3 contains 13 residues. Germline V CDR1 and CDR2: MRHNA, SNTAGT. The V gene lost 6 bases and the J gene lost 9 bases, with 15 bases spanning the gap. The CDR3 loop is CASSKERGVPQHF. CDR3 in DNA: TGTGCCAGCAGCAAAGAACGGGGGGTGCCCCAGCATTTT.

This clonotype showed up just a few times. This chain joins TRBV20-1 and TRBJ2-6; D may correspond to TRBD1 or TRBD2 (5 bases each). The V end was cut by 2 bases, the J end by 4 bases, with 18 bases between. The CDR3 spans 17 residues. Germline V gene data show CDR1 as DFQATT and CDR2 as SNEGSKA (reference sequence). The CDR3 here is CSARRGSLRSGANVLTF. The CDR3 region has the DNA TGCAGTGCTAGACGGGGCAGCCTAAGGTCCGGGGCCAACGTCCTGACTTTC.

In this sample, this clonotype turned up many times. Mismatch with germline at one junction end may stem from a read error. The J gene is TRBJ2-7, the V gene TRBV5-1; 7 bases match TRBD1. This CDR3 is 13 amino acids long. In germline, CDR1 is SGHRS, CDR2 YFSETQ. The CDR3 is CASSTGTAYEQYF. The CDR3 DNA is TGTGCCAGCAGTACCGGGACAGCCTACGAGCAGTACTTC.

This clonotype has a handful of counts. V is TRBV14 and J is TRBJ1-4; D remains unclear. Germline CDR1 is SGHDN and CDR2 is FVKESK. This CDR3 is built from 14 residues. The V and J ends lost 5 bases and 8 bases respectively, with 15 bases between them. CDR3 protein: CASSGRGFGEKLFF. In DNA, the CDR3 is TGTGCCAGCAGCGGGAGAGGGTTCGGGGAAAAACTGTTTTTT.

This clonotype was picked up many times. The CDR3 nucleotides read TGTGCCAGCAGTGAACCTGGGGACAGGTCCTACGAGCAGTACTTC. This codes for CASSEPGDRSYEQYF. The genes are TRBV25-1 and TRBJ2-7; 8 bases agree with TRBD1. CDR3 length equals 15 residues. The trim removed 2 bases at V and 1 base at J, leaving 4 bases unmatched. Germline V lookup: CDR1 MGHDK, CDR2 SYGVNS.

This clonotype was observed many times. CDR3 bases: TGCGCCAGCAGCTTGGGAGGGACAGGGGGCAATGAGCAGTTCTTC. It specifies CASSLGGTGGNEQFF. The chain uses TRBV5-1 and TRBJ2-1; 11 bases agree with TRBD1. V shed 0 bases and J 6 bases; nucleotides not matched to a gene: 2. The CDR3 length is 15 residues. CDR1 SGHRS and CDR2 YFSETQ come from the germline V gene.

This clonotype has more than one count but fewer than ten. V usage is TRBV6-2 or TRBV6-3 and J usage is TRBJ2-1, with TRBD2 matching over 7 bases. CDR1 and CDR2 (germline): MNHEY, SVGEGT. This CDR3 is 13 amino acids long. The junction had 11 bases not matched to a gene; V was cut back by 10 bases and J by 8 bases. CDR3 in DNA: TGTGCCACCCATCGGACTAGAGCCGATGAGCAGTTCTTC. Translated, it gives CATHRTRADEQFF.

Only a few counts were recorded for this clonotype. The chain employs TRBV9 and TRBJ1-4; TRBD1 matches at 9 bases. Germline CDR1 SGDLS, CDR2 YYNGEE. The CDR3 length is 16 residues. V lost 5 bases, J lost 5 bases, and 10 bases stayed unmatched. The CDR3 nucleotides are TGTGCCAGCAGTACGACAGGGGGGAAACGAAATGAAAAACTGTTTTTT. Translated, it gives CASSTTGGKRNEKLFF.

The sample holds a few counts of this clonotype. CDR3 DNA sequence: TGTGCCAGCAGCCAAGATCTGGACCCGGGGGAGCAGTACTTC. Protein: CASSQDLDPGEQYF. The V gene is TRBV4-2, the J gene TRBJ2-7; a possible D gene is TRBD2 (5 bases). Germline CDR1 reads LGHNA; CDR2 reads YNFKEQ. The CDR3 is 14 residues long. Deletions cut 0 bases from V and 7 bases from J, with 13 bases between.

The chain combines TRBV6-5 with TRBJ2-1; TRBD1 matches at 9 bases. This CDR3 has 16 residues. The trim removed 4 bases at V and 6 bases at J, leaving 10 bases unmatched. Looked up from germline, CDR1 is MNHEY and CDR2 is SVGAGI. The CDR3 DNA follows: TGTGCCAGCAGTTCCGTACAGGGGGCTGGAGGCAATGAGCAGTTCTTC. This encodes CASSSVQGAGGNEQFF.

This clonotype was recorded at least ten times. The J gene is TRBJ2-1, the V gene TRBV5-1, with D maybe TRBD1 (5 bases). The CDR3 spans 15 residues. The germline CDR1 and CDR2 sequences are SGHRS and YFSETQ. V was shortened by 2 bases and J by 3 bases, with 12 bases between the two germline ends. The CDR3 loop reads CASSFGSGNYNEQFF. The CDR3 DNA sequence: TGCGCCAGCAGCTTTGGGTCAGGGAACTACAATGAGCAGTTCTTC.

This chain links TRBV25-1 with TRBJ2-1; D is perhaps TRBD1 or TRBD2 (5 bases each). V gave up 6 bases and J gave up 6 bases, with 9 bases separating them. Looked up from germline, CDR1 is MGHDK and CDR2 is SYGVNS. The CDR3 has 12 amino acids. The CDR3 loop is CASRGRFNEQFF. DNA for the CDR3: TGTGCCAGCAGGGGACGGTTCAATGAGCAGTTCTTC. Looking up the rest from reference TRBV25-1 and TRBJ2-1 gives the full variable domain: EADIYQTPRYLVIGTGKKITLECSQTMGHDKMYWYQQDPGMELHLIHYSYGVNSTEKGDLSSESTVSRIRTEHFPLTLESARPSHTSQYLCASRGRFNEQFFGPGTRLTVL.

This chain joins TRBV28 and TRBJ1-2; tentatively, D is TRBD1 (5 bases). Germline V lookup: CDR1 MDHEN, CDR2 SYDVKM. V was trimmed by 3 bases and J by 7 bases, leaving 9 bases between them. This CDR3 comprises 12 residues. This CDR3 is CASSLRGAGYTF. The DNA for the CDR3 is TGTGCCAGCAGTTTGCGAGGGGCTGGCTACACCTTC.

The gene calls are TRBV12-3 or TRBV12-4 and TRBJ2-5; no definite D call. V was shortened by 1 base and J by 7 bases, with 13 bases between the two germline ends. The CDR3 contains 14 residues. CDR3: CASSLVKAAGTQYF. The CDR3 DNA reads TGTGCCAGCAGTTTAGTTAAGGCGGCAGGGACCCAGTACTTC.